The present TCR beta chain was sequenced within a study of T cell responses to AZD1222 COVID-19 vaccine. The protocol was immunoSEQ multiplex PCR, while the TCRdb copy is restricted to in-frame clones and leaves out a portion. The sample lists around 92,000 clones; roughly 90% were seen once. This CDR3 contains 15 residues. Germline loops: CDR1 SGHNT, CDR2 YENEEA. V was trimmed by 2 bases and J by 3 bases, leaving 11 bases between them. The chain employs TRBV11-3 and TRBJ2-1; D remains unclear. The input for sequencing was peripheral blood, taken on day 0 of AZD1222 vaccination. This receptor was obtained from an adult in good health. CDR3 sequence: CASSLMGGDYNEQFF. DNA for the CDR3: TGTGCCAGCAGCTTAATGGGCGGAGACTACAATGAGCAGTTCTTC. Full variable domain (outside the CDR3, taken from reference TRBV11-3 and TRBJ2-1): EAGVVQSPRYKIIEKKQPVAFWCNPISGHNTLYWYLQNLGQGPELLIRYENEEAVDDSQLPKDRFSAERLKGVDSTLKIQPAELGDSAVYLCASSLMGGDYNEQFFGPGTRLTVL.